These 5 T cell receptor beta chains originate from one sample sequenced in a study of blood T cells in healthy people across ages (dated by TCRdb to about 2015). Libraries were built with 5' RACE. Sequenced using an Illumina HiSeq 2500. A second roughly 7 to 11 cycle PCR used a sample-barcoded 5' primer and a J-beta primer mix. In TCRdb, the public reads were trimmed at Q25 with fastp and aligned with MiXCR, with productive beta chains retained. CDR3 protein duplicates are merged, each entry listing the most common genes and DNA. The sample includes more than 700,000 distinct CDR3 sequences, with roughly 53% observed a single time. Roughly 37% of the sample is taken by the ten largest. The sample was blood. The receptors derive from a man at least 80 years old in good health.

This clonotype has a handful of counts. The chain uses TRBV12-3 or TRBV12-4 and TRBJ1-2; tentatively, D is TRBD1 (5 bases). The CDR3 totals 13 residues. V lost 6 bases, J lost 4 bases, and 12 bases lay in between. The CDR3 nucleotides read TGTGCCAGCAGGGGGCGGGCTTCCTATGGCTACACCTTC. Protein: CASRGRASYGYTF.

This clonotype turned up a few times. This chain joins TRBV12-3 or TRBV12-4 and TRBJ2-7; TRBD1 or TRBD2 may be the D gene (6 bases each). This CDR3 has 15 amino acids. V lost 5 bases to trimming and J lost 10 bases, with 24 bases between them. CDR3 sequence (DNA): TGTGCCAGCAGTCTTACAGGGAACCAAAGGAGGGCCCAGTACTTC. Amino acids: CASSLTGNQRRAQYF.

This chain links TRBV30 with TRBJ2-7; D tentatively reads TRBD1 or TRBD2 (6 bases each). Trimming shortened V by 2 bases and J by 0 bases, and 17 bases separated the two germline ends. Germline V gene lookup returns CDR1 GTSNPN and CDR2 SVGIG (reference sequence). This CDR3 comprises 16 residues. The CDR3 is CAWSIHRGLSSYEQYF. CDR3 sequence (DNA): TGTGCCTGGAGTATACATCGGGGGCTTAGCTCCTACGAGCAGTACTTC.

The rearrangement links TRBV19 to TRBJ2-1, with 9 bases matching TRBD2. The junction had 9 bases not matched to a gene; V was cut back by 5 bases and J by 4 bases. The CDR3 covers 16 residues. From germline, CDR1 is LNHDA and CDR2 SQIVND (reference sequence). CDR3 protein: CASSPLAGPRYNEQFF. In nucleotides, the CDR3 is TGTGCCAGTAGTCCCCTAGCGGGGCCTAGATACAATGAGCAGTTCTTC.

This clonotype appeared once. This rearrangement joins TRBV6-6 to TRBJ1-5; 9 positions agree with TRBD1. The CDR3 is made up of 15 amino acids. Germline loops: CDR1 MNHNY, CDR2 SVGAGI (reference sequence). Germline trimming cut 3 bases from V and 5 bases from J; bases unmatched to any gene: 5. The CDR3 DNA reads TGTGCCAGCAGTTATCTCACAGGGGGCTATCAGCCCCAGCATTTT. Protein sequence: CASSYLTGGYQPQHF.